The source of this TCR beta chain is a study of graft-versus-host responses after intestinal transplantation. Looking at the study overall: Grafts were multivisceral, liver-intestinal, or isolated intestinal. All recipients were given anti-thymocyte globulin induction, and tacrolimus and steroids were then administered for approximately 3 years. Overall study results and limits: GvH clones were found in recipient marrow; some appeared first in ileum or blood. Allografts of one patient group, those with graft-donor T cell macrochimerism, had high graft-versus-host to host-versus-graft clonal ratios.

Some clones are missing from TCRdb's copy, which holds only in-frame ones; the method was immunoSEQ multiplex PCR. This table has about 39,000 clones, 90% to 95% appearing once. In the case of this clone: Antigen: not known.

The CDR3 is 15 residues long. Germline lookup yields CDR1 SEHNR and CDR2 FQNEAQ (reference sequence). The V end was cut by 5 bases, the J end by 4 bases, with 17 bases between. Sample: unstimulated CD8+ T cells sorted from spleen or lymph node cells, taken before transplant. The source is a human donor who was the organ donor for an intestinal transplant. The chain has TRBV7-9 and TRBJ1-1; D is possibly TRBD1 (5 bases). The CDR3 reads CASSPGTLRVTEAFF. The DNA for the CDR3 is TGTGCCAGCAGCCCCGGGACCCTAAGAGTCACTGAAGCTTTCTTT.